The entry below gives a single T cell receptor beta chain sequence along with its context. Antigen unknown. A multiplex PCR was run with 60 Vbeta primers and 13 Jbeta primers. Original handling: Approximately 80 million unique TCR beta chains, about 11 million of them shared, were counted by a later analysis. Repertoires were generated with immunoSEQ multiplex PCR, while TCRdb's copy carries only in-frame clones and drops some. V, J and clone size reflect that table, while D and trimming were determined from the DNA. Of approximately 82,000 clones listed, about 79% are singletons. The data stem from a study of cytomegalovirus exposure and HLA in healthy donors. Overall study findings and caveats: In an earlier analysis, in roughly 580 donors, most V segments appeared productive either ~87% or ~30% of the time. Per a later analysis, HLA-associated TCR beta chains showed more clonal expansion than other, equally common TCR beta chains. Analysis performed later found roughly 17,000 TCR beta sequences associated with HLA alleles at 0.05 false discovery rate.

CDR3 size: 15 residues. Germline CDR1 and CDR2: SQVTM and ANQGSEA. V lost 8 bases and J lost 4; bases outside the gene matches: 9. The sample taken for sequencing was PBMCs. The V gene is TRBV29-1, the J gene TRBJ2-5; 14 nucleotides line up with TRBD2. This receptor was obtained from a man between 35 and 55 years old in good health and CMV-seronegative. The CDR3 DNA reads TGCAGCATTGGACTAGCGGGAGGTCCCGGAGAGACCCAGTACTTC. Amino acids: CSIGLAGGPGETQYF.